This entry concerns a single T cell receptor beta chain. The antigen remains undetermined. This record comes from a study of graft-versus-host responses after intestinal transplantation. Study as a whole: Uniformly, recipients were administered anti-thymocyte globulin induction with subsequent tacrolimus and steroids for two to three years.

General study results and limits: High graft-versus-host to host-versus-graft clonal ratios were found in allografts of patients who had graft-donor T cell macrochimerism.

The V gene's germline CDR1 is ENHRY and CDR2 SYGVKD. After removal of 4 bases from V and 3 bases from J, the junction contained 11 bases not matched to a gene. The CDR3 has 16 amino acids. Here immunoSEQ multiplex PCR was the method, and the copy in TCRdb shows in-frame clones only, minus some. The table lists roughly 50,000 clones, about 93% of them singletons. The receptor comes from a human donor who was the organ donor for an intestinal transplant. The gene calls are TRBV10-3 and TRBJ2-5, with TRBD2 matching over 7 bases. The specimen comprised unstimulated CD4+ T cells sorted from spleen or lymph node cells, sampled before transplant. As DNA, the CDR3 is TGTGCCATCAGTGGACCCCGTCCTAGCGGAAAAGAGACCCAGTACTTC. This encodes CAISGPRPSGKETQYF.